The present T cell receptor (beta chain) was sequenced within a study of shared clonotypes between healthy human individuals (dated by TCRdb to the early 2020s). A note on the overall study: A couple of women and a few men aged 18 to 49 years were included in the cohort. Leukapheresis yielded between about 0.9 and 9.5 billion PBMCs per donor. To estimate repertoire size and how much clonotypes are shared between individuals, the study performed deep sequencing of blood TCR repertoires from a handful of healthy adults. Per donor, three plates each were used for CD4 naive and CD4 memory, two for CD8 naive, and one for CD8 memory. To increase sequencing depth and limit assay-specific biases, different laboratories used diverse techniques to prepare libraries and sequence TCR repertoires. The research as a whole found: Rarefaction of sorted-subset datasets indicated incomplete sequencing despite the large sequencing depth. Because the study included only a small number of donors, the genetic and exposure-history diversity represented was limited. Roughly 5% of naive CD4, more than 3% of naive CD8, 2.3% of memory CD4, and 0.35% to 0.5% of memory CD8 clonotypes were shared across several donors. Pairwise subsampling led to the expectation that sequencing depth would affect the degree of clonotype sharing among donors. Sampling was limited to blood, and TCR repertoires in tissue likely differ from TCR repertoires in blood. Naive subsets generally had larger estimated clonotype richness than memory subsets did. Clonotypes shared by all four sorted-subset donors showed higher generation probabilities than non-shared clonotypes.

Using the deep immunoSEQ assay, multiplex PCR amplified TCR CDR3 regions from genomic DNA. For each cell subset, the extracted genomic DNA was distributed evenly across all wells of several immunoSEQ 96-well plates, and each plate served as one replicate. Each replicate PCR for sorted subsets received approximately 200 ng genomic DNA, equal to 30,000 or so T cell genomes. Purified libraries were measured with a Qubit 3.0 fluorometer, size-checked on a Bioanalyzer 2100, and measured again with the KAPA Library Quantification kit. Every immunoSEQ 96-well plate was sequenced on a dedicated single-read 150-cycle Illumina NextSeq 550 flow cell. The original methods were these. Because only junctional sequences without quality scores were contained in the immunoSEQ output, filtering matching that applied to full-length reads could not be performed. To assign V/J genes and CDR3, sequences were annotated using PyIR, a Python wrapper for IgBLAST v1.9, with IMGT germline references. Reads were filtered out if the reads had weak V/J assignments (E-value above 1e-6), no CDR3, stop codons, out-of-frame junctions, or ambiguous translated residues. V3J clonotypes were defined by identical inferred V gene, J gene, and CDR3 amino acid sequence. To compute the percentage overlap between repertoires, the number of shared unique clonotypes was divided by the size of the smaller repertoire. Richness of each repertoire was evaluated using RTK rarefaction, the Chao1 estimator, and Recon v2.1 estimates of unobserved clonotypes. Generation probabilities for all TCRbeta clonotypes obtained by the gDNA method from several donors were computed using OLGA. In its TCRdb copy, this immuneACCESS table keeps in-frame sequences only and misses some clones. Where compared with another copy, unresolved V genes explain less than half of these, and the others have no known cause. V, J and clone size are taken as reported in that table, and D and trimming were inferred from the DNA itself. The sample profile shows nearly 1,000,000 clones; 76% of them were found once. The ten largest clones represent approximately 1.5% of the sample.

Concerning this clone itself: What antigen it recognizes has not been identified. The sample holds no much larger clone one base away, and base qualities are not on file.

The donors were healthy, HIV-negative adults with no recently reported acute infections or vaccinations. Every donor was a Caucasian adult residing in Nashville, Tennessee, USA. Magnetic negative selection was used to enrich CD4+ T cells, after which naive cells were positively selected on CD45RA and the negative fraction became the memory subset. Blood was collected by leukapheresis, and PBMCs were isolated by Ficoll-Histopaque density gradient centrifugation and then cryopreserved in liquid nitrogen vapor phase. Analytical flow cytometry was used to check the purity and quantity of each magnetically sorted T cell population. From each sorted fraction, genomic DNA was isolated and quantified by UV absorbance on a Nanodrop 2000c. This receptor was taken from a man between 18 and 29 years old in good health. Sequencing used memory CD4+ T cells sorted from blood. In the paper's terms, the cell subset or site label means: CD45RA-negative fraction.

The CDR3 is CASSQVSGRAYNEQFF. The sequence in DNA is TGCGCCAGCAGCCAGGTTAGCGGGAGGGCCTACAATGAGCAGTTCTTC. Recombination joined TRBV4-3 with TRBJ2-1; TRBD2 agrees with 11 junctional bases. CDR1 and CDR2 were assigned from the germline V gene as LGHNA and YSLEER. The CDR3 has 16 amino acids, counting the end cysteine and phenylalanine. Here the CDR3 DNA is all that survives: 48 bases in frame from base 1. Compared with germline, V lacks 3 bases and J lacks 2 bases; bases without a gene match: 3.